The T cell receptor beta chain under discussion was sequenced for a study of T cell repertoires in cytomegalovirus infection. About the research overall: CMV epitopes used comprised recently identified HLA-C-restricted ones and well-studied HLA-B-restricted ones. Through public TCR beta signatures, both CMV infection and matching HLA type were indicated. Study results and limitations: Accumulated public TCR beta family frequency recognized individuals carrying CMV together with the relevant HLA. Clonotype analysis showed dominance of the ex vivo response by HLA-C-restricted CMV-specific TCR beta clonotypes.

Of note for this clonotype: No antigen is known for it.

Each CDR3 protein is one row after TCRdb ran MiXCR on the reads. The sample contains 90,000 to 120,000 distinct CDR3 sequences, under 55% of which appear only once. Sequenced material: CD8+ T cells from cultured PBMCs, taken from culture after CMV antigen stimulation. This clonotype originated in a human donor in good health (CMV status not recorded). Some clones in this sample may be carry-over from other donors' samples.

The CDR3 DNA reads as TGTGCCAGCAGTAAATCAGGGGGCGGTTGGTCTGGAAACACCATATATTTT. Translating gives CASSKSGGGWSGNTIYF. The rearrangement joins TRBV27 to TRBJ1-3, with 8 bases that match TRBD1. Germline-derived CDR1 and CDR2 are MNHEY and SMNVEV (reference sequence). J gave up 1 base and V 5 bases, and 10 bases lay outside the gene matches. CDR3 length: 17 amino acids.